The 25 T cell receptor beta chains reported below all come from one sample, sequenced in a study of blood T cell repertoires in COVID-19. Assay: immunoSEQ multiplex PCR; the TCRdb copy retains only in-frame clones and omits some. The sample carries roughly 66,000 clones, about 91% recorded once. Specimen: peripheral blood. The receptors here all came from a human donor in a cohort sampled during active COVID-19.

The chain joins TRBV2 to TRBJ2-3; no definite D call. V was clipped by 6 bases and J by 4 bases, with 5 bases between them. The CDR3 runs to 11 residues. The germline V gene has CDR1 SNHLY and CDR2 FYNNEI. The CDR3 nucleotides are TGTGCCAGCAGCCCCGCAGATACGCAGTATTTT. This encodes CASSPADTQYF.

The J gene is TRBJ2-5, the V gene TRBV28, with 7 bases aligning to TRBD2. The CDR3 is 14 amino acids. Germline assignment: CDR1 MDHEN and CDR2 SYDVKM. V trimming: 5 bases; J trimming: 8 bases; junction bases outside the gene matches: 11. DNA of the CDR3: TGTGCCAGCAGTACGGGAGGCGTATCACTTACCCAGTACTTC. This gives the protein CASSTGGVSLTQYF.

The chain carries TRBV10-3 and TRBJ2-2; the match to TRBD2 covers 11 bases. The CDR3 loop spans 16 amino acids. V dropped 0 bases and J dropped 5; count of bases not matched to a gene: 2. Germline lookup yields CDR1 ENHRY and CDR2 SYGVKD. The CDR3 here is CAISESSGRGTGELFF. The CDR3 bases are TGTGCCATCAGTGAGTCTAGCGGGAGGGGGACCGGGGAGCTGTTTTTT.

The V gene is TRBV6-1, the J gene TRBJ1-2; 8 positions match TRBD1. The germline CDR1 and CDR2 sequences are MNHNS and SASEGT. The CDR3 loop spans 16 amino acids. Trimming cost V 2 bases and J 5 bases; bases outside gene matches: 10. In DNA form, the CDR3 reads TGTGCCAGCAGTGAAAGAGGAGGGGACAGGAAATATGGCTACACCTTC. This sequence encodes CASSERGGDRKYGYTF.

The CDR3 DNA reads TGCGCCAGCAGCCAGACTAGCGGGAGGGCCCACAATGAGCAGTTCTTC. This encodes CASSQTSGRAHNEQFF. This chain joins TRBV5-1 and TRBJ2-1, with 14 positions matching TRBD2. This CDR3 comprises 16 residues. Per the germline V gene, CDR1 is SGHRS and CDR2 is YFSETQ. V shed 4 bases, J shed 5 bases, and the junction held 5 bases outside the gene matches.

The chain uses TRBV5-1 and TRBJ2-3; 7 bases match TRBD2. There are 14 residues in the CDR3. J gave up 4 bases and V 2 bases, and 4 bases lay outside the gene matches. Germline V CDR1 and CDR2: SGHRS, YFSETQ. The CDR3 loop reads CASSFTAGADTQYF. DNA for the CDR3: TGCGCCAGCAGCTTCACCGCGGGAGCAGATACGCAGTATTTT.

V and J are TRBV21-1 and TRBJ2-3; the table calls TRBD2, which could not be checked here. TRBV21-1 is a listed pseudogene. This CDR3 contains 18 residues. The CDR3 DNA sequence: TGTGCCAGCAGCAAAGTCGGGTGGCTAGCGGGAGGGACAGATACGCAGTATTTT. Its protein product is CASSKVGWLAGGTDTQYF.

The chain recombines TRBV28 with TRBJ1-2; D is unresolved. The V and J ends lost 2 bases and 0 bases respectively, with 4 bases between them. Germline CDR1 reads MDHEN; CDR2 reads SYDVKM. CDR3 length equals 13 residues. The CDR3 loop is CASSLTTNYGYTF. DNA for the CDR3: TGTGCCAGCAGTTTAACAACTAACTATGGCTACACCTTC.

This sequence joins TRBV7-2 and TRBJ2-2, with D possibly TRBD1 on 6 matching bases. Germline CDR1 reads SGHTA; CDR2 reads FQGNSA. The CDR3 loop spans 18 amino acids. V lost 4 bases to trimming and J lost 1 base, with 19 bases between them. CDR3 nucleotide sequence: TGTGCCAGCAGCTCGAGACAGGCCAGATTCTTGAACACCGGGGAGCTGTTTTTT. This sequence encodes CASSSRQARFLNTGELFF.

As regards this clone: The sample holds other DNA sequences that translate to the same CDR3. The CDR3: CASSEALTSGRVQETQYF. The CDR3 DNA reads TGTGCCAGCAGTGAAGCGCTCACTAGCGGGAGGGTCCAAGAGACCCAGTACTTC. The chain recombines TRBV2 with TRBJ2-5, with 13 bases identical to TRBD2. Looked up from germline, CDR1 is SNHLY and CDR2 is FYNNEI. There are 18 residues in the CDR3. V was pared by 0 bases and J by 1 base, with 5 bases of the junction left unmatched.

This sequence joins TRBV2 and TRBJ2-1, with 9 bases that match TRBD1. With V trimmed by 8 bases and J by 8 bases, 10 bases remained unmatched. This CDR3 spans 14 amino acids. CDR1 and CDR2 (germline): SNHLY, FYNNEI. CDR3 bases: TGTGCCAGCGTCCCGGGACAGGGAGCATATGAGCAGTTCTTC. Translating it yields CASVPGQGAYEQFF.

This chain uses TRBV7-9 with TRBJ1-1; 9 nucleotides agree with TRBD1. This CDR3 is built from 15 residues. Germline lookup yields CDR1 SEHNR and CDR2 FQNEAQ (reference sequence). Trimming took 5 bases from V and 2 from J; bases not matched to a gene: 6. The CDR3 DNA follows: TGTGCCAGCAGCCATAACAGGGGGCGAAACACTGAAGCTTTCTTT. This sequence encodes CASSHNRGRNTEAFF.

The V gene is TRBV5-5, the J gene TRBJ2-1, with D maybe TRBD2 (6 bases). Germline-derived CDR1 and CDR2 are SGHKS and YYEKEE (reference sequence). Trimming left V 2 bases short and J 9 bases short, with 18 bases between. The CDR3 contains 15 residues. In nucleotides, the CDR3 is TGTGCCAGCAGCTTCGGGGCGGAGGGATGGGGTGAGCAGTTCTTC. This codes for CASSFGAEGWGEQFF.

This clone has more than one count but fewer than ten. The CDR3 reads CASSLQGSSYEQYF. For the CDR3, the DNA is TGTGCCAGTAGCCTACAGGGGTCCTCCTACGAGCAGTACTTC. V usage is TRBV19 and J usage is TRBJ2-7; TRBD1 matches at 7 bases. V was clipped by 6 bases and J by 0 bases; unmatched bases: 5. Germline values: CDR1 LNHDA, CDR2 SQIVND (reference sequence). The CDR3 consists of 14 residues.

CDR3 loop: CASGDRFTTGELFF. The DNA of the CDR3 is TGTGCCAGTGGTGACAGGTTTACCACCGGGGAGCTGTTTTTT. The chain is built from TRBV7-2 and TRBJ2-2; TRBD1 is a possible D gene (6 bases). Trimming removed 9 bases from V and 4 bases from J, with 15 bases in between. The CDR3 length is 14 residues. Germline V gene data show CDR1 as SGHTA and CDR2 as FQGNSA.

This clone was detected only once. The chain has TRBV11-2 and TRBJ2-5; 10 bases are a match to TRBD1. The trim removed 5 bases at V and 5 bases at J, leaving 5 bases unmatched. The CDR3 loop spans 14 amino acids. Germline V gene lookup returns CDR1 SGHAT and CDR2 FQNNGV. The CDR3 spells CASSKWTGGETQYF. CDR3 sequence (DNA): TGTGCCAGCAGCAAATGGACAGGGGGGGAGACCCAGTACTTC.

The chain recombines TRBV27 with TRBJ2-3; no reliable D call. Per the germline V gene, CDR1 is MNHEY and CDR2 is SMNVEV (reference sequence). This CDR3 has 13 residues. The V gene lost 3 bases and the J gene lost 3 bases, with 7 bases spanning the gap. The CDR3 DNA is TGTGCCAGCAGTTTTACTCGAACAGATACGCAGTATTTT. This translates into CASSFTRTDTQYF.

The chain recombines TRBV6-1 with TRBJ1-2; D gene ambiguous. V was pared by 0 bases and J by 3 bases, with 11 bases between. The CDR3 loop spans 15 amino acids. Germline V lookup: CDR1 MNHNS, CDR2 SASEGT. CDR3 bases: TGTGCCAGCAGTGAAGCGCTTGAGGAAGACTATGGCTACACCTTC. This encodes CASSEALEEDYGYTF.

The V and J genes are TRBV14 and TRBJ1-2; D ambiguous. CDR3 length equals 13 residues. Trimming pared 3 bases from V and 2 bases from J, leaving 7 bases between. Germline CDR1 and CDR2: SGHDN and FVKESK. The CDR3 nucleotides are TGTGCCAGCAGCCATTCCCGGAACTATGGCTACACCTTC. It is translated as CASSHSRNYGYTF.

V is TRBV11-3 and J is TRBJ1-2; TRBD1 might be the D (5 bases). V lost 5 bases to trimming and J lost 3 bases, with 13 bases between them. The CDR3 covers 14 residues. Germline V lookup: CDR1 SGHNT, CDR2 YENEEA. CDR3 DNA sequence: TGTGCCAGCAGCCCCCGGGGGGTTGACTATGGCTACACCTTC. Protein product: CASSPRGVDYGYTF.

CDR3 amino acids: CASSESRAGGADTQYF. Here the CDR3 DNA reads TGTGCCAGCAGTGAATCAAGGGCAGGGGGTGCAGATACGCAGTATTTT. V and J are TRBV25-1 and TRBJ2-3, with 7 bases matching TRBD1. The V and J ends lost 1 base and 4 bases, in that order; junction bases with no gene match: 8. Germline assignment: CDR1 MGHDK and CDR2 SYGVNS. This CDR3 region has 16 residues.

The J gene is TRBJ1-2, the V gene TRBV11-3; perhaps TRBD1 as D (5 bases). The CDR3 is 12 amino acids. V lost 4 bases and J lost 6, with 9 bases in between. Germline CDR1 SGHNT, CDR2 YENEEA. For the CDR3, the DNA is TGTGCCAGCAGCTCCGCAGGGAATGGCTACACCTTC. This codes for CASSSAGNGYTF. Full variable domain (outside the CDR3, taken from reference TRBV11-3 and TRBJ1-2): EAGVVQSPRYKIIEKKQPVAFWCNPISGHNTLYWYLQNLGQGPELLIRYENEEAVDDSQLPKDRFSAERLKGVDSTLKIQPAELGDSAVYLCASSSAGNGYTFGSGTRLTVV.

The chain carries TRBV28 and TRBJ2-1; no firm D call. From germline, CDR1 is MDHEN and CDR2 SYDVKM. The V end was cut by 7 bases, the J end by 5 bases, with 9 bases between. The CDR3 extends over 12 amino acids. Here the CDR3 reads CASTFGDNEQFF. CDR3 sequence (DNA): TGTGCCAGCACCTTTGGAGACAATGAGCAGTTCTTC.

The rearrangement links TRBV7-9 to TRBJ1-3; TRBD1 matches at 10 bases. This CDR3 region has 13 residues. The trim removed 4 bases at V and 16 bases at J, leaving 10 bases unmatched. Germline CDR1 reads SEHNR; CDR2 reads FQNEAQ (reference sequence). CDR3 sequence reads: CASSYGQGDVPYF. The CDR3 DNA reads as TGTGCCAGCAGCTACGGACAGGGGGATGTCCCGTATTTT.

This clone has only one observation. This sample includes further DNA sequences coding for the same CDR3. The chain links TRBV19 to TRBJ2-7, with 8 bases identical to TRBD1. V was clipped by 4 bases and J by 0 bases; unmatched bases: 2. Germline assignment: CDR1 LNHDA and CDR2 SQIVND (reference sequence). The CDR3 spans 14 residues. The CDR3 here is CASSRQGISYEQYF. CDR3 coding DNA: TGTGCCAGTAGTAGACAGGGGATCTCCTACGAGCAGTACTTC.